This entry lists 31 T cell receptor beta chains sequenced from one sample in a study of blood T cell repertoires in COVID-19. Clones were sequenced by immunoSEQ multiplex PCR, and TCRdb holds only the in-frame ones, with some missing. The data show about 140,000 clones, about 85% seen once. Sequenced input: peripheral blood. The receptor source for this set is a human donor in a cohort sampled during active COVID-19.

This clone was detected once. The genes are TRBV7-2 and TRBJ1-5; maybe TRBD1 (5 bases). The CDR3 covers 14 residues. Germline V gene lookup returns CDR1 SGHTA and CDR2 FQGNSA. V dropped 5 bases and J dropped 0 bases, with 8 bases sitting between them. The CDR3 coding sequence is TGTGCCAGCAGCCTCAGGGATAGCAATCAGCCCCAGCATTTT. Protein product: CASSLRDSNQPQHF. Full variable domain (outside the CDR3, taken from reference TRBV7-2 and TRBJ1-5): GAGVSQSPSNKVTEKGKDVELRCDPISGHTALYWYRQSLGQGLEFLIYFQGNSAPDKSGLPSDRFSAERTGGSVSTLTIQRTQQEDSAVYLCASSLRDSNQPQHFGDGTRLSIL.

The rearrangement links TRBV3-1 (or the pseudogene TRBV3-2) to TRBJ2-1; 7 bases line up with TRBD2. CDR1 and CDR2 (germline): LGHDT, YNNKEL (reference sequence). Trimming took 4 bases from V and 2 from J; bases not matched to a gene: 2. This CDR3 has 14 amino acids. The CDR3 region has the DNA TGTGCCAGCAGCCCGAGCGGGACCTACAATGAGCAGTTCTTC. It is translated as CASSPSGTYNEQFF.

This clone was recorded a few times. This chain joins TRBV11-2 and TRBJ1-2; D call uncertain. CDR1 is SGHAT, CDR2 FQNNGV, per germline. The germline V and J ends were trimmed by 5 bases and 4 bases, with 20 bases remaining between them. The CDR3 spans 16 residues. CDR3 loop: CASSNFGRRPPYGYTF. The DNA for the CDR3 is TGTGCCAGCAGCAATTTCGGTCGCCGCCCTCCCTATGGCTACACCTTC.

The V gene is TRBV7-2, the J gene TRBJ2-7, with 8 positions matching TRBD2. The CDR3 totals 14 residues. Germline V gene sequence: CDR1 SGHTA, CDR2 FQGNSA. Trimming cost V 7 bases and J 4 bases; bases outside gene matches: 9. The CDR3 nucleotides are TGTGCCAGCACACCACGGGGGGGTCCGTACGAGCAGTACTTC. Its translation is CASTPRGGPYEQYF.

J is TRBJ2-7 and V is TRBV6-2 or TRBV6-3, with D possibly matching TRBD2 (6 bases). Trimming left V 4 bases short and J 4 bases short, with 17 bases between. Germline CDR1 reads MNHEY; CDR2 reads SVGEGT. This CDR3 is 15 amino acids long. Here the CDR3 reads CASSLPAPGVYEQYF. The DNA for the CDR3 is TGTGCCAGCAGTTTGCCAGCCCCGGGGGTTTACGAGCAGTACTTC.

The chain carries TRBV18 and TRBJ1-5; D perhaps matches TRBD1 (5 bases). The CDR3 totals 14 residues. V lost 5 bases and J 1 base, leaving 9 bases between the germline ends. From germline, CDR1 is KGHSH and CDR2 LQKENI. CDR3 sequence reads: CASSGEGSNQPQHF. For the CDR3, the DNA is TGTGCCAGCTCAGGGGAGGGGAGCAATCAGCCCCAGCATTTT.

The J gene is TRBJ1-5, the V gene TRBV7-9; 7 bases agree with TRBD1. After removal of 5 bases from V and 3 bases from J, the junction contained 13 bases not matched to a gene. Germline V gene data show CDR1 as SEHNR and CDR2 as FQNEAQ (reference sequence). The CDR3 is 17 amino acids. In nucleotides, the CDR3 is TGTGCCAGCAGCCAATACCGGGACAGCTCTTACAATCAGCCCCAGCATTTT. This gives the protein CASSQYRDSSYNQPQHF.

This clone was observed a handful of times. This sequence joins TRBV7-2 and TRBJ1-5; TRBD1 agrees at 8 bases. The CDR3 covers 15 residues. V lost 1 base and J lost 7; bases outside the gene matches: 6. Germline V gene sequence: CDR1 SGHTA, CDR2 FQGNSA. The CDR3 DNA reads TGTGCCAGCAGCTTAGTACAGGGGGATTACCAGCCCCAGCATTTT. Its protein is CASSLVQGDYQPQHF.

The chain links TRBV10-3 to TRBJ2-5, with D maybe TRBD1 (6 bases). The V end lost 3 bases, the J end lost 8 bases, and 13 bases lay between the germline ends. The CDR3 extends over 13 amino acids. Per germline, CDR1 ENHRY and CDR2 SYGVKD. CDR3 protein: CAISDPRQVTQYF. DNA of the CDR3: TGTGCCATCAGTGACCCTCGACAGGTTACCCAGTACTTC.

The chain couples TRBV10-3 to TRBJ1-2, with TRBD1 matching 10 bases. Looked up from germline, CDR1 is ENHRY and CDR2 is SYGVKD. CDR3 length: 15 amino acids. After removal of 9 bases from V and 5 bases from J, the junction contained 12 bases not matched to a gene. The CDR3 spells CAMSRRDRGKYGYTF. The DNA of the CDR3 is TGTGCCATGTCGCGAAGGGACAGGGGTAAGTATGGCTACACCTTC.

The count of this clone is one. The V call is TRBV21-1, the J call TRBJ2-1; TRBD2, the D gene given by the table, was not confirmed from the DNA. TRBV21-1 is recorded as a pseudogene. The CDR3 runs to 16 residues. DNA of the CDR3: TGTGCCAGCAGCAAAGACCCTGTAGCAGTCTACAATGAGCAGTTCTTC. Its protein is CASSKDPVAVYNEQFF.

The V gene is TRBV3-1 (or the pseudogene TRBV3-2), the J gene TRBJ1-1, with D maybe TRBD1 (5 bases). Per germline, CDR1 LGHDT and CDR2 YNNKEL (reference sequence). The CDR3 has 13 amino acids. V shed 6 bases and J shed 4 bases, with 12 bases lying between them. Here the CDR3 reads CASRGLRSTEAFF. In DNA, the CDR3 is TGTGCCAGCAGGGGGCTAAGGAGCACTGAAGCTTTCTTT.

The chain joins TRBV10-1 to TRBJ2-3, with D possibly TRBD1 on 6 matching bases. There are 22 residues in the CDR3. Germline values: CDR1 WNHNN, CDR2 SYGVQD (reference sequence). Trimming shortened V by 7 bases and J by 1 base, and 36 bases separated the two germline ends. This CDR3 is CASIPEPPEYPLQGMGTDTQYF. The DNA of the CDR3 is TGCGCCAGCATACCTGAGCCTCCCGAATATCCACTTCAGGGGATGGGCACAGATACGCAGTATTTT.

V is TRBV6-5 and J is TRBJ1-2; TRBD1 aligns across 9 bases. Unmatched junction bases numbered 5, after V lost 2 bases and J lost 7 bases. Germline CDR1 and CDR2: MNHEY and SVGAGI. This CDR3 contains 14 residues. The CDR3, as DNA: TGTGCCAGCAGTTACCTGGGACAGGGTTTTGGCTACACCTTC. Amino acid sequence: CASSYLGQGFGYTF.

This sequence joins TRBV7-9 and TRBJ2-5; 11 bases map to TRBD1. The ends lost 6 bases at V and 4 bases at J; junction bases unmatched: 10. Germline V gene sequence: CDR1 SEHNR, CDR2 FQNEAQ (reference sequence). The CDR3 extends over 16 amino acids. DNA for the CDR3: TGTGCCAGCAGGCCCCGGGACAGGGGGGGGTTAGAGACCCAGTACTTC. It translates to CASRPRDRGGLETQYF.

The J gene is TRBJ2-1, the V gene TRBV4-1; 8 nucleotides align to TRBD2. This CDR3 contains 17 residues. Trimming took 0 bases from V and 3 from J; bases not matched to a gene: 7. Germline assignment: CDR1 MGHRA and CDR2 YSYEKL. In DNA form, the CDR3 reads TGCGCCAGCAGCCAAGAACCGGGACTAGTTTTCTACAATGAGCAGTTCTTC. Translated, it gives CASSQEPGLVFYNEQFF.

CDR3 nucleotides: TGCGCCAGCAGCTTGAGAGGCAGGGGCTTAGGGCCCCAGCATTTT. Protein product: CASSLRGRGLGPQHF. The J gene is TRBJ1-5, the V gene TRBV5-1; tentative D call: TRBD1 (6 bases). The CDR3 has 15 residues. Deletions cut 1 base from V and 9 bases from J, with 17 bases between. Germline V lookup: CDR1 SGHRS, CDR2 YFSETQ. Combining the CDR3 with reference TRBV5-1 and TRBJ1-5 gives the whole variable domain KAGVTQTPRYLIKTRGQQVTLSCSPISGHRSVSWYQQTPGQGLQFLFEYFSETQRNKGNFPGRFSGRQFSNSRSEMNVSTLELGDSALYLCASSLRGRGLGPQHFGDGTRLSIL.

The rearrangement links TRBV5-1 to TRBJ2-3, with D unresolved. Trimming cost V 3 bases and J 0 bases, with 11 bases left between them. The CDR3 has 15 residues. Germline V CDR1 and CDR2: SGHRS, YFSETQ. CDR3 DNA sequence: TGCGCCAGCAGCTACCTAGGCCATAGCACAGATACGCAGTATTTT. Its translation: CASSYLGHSTDTQYF.

This chain uses TRBV11-3 with TRBJ2-1; 8 bases agree with TRBD2. Germline V gives CDR1 SGHNT, CDR2 YENEEA. The CDR3 is 15 residues long. Trimming at V came to 5 bases and at J to 4 bases, leaving 7 bases not matched to a gene. CDR3: CASSQGLGVYNEQFF. In nucleotides, the CDR3 is TGTGCCAGCAGCCAGGGACTAGGGGTTTACAATGAGCAGTTCTTC. The full variable domain, completed using reference TRBV11-3 and TRBJ2-1, is EAGVVQSPRYKIIEKKQPVAFWCNPISGHNTLYWYLQNLGQGPELLIRYENEEAVDDSQLPKDRFSAERLKGVDSTLKIQPAELGDSAVYLCASSQGLGVYNEQFFGPGTRLTVL.

The rearrangement links TRBV30 to TRBJ2-3; perhaps TRBD2 as D (6 bases). Germline V gene lookup returns CDR1 GTSNPN and CDR2 SVGIG (reference sequence). The CDR3 sequence is 12 residues long. The V and J ends lost 8 bases and 2 bases respectively, with 11 bases between them. The CDR3 DNA sequence: TGTGCCGTTAGCGGAAACACAGATACGCAGTATTTT. It translates to CAVSGNTDTQYF.

This clone was seen only a few times. The genes are TRBV9 and TRBJ2-2; D unclear. Germline CDR1 is SGDLS and CDR2 is YYNGEE. This CDR3 spans 12 amino acids. V was pared by 7 bases and J by 6 bases, with 10 bases between. CDR3 nucleotide sequence: TGTGCCAGCGAGGCTGCCGCCGGGGAGCTGTTTTTT. Encoded protein: CASEAAAGELFF.

The chain combines TRBV5-1 with TRBJ1-1; D is possibly TRBD1 (5 bases). Germline lookup yields CDR1 SGHRS and CDR2 YFSETQ. The CDR3 length is 14 residues. Trimming removed 4 bases from V and 5 bases from J, with 15 bases in between. The CDR3 sequence is CASSVGLIATEAFF. In DNA, the CDR3 is TGCGCCAGCAGCGTGGGACTAATCGCTACTGAAGCTTTCTTT.

V is TRBV28 and J is TRBJ1-1; D is perhaps TRBD1 (5 bases). Germline V lookup: CDR1 MDHEN, CDR2 SYDVKM. V lost 5 bases, J lost 6 bases, and 16 bases lay in between. The CDR3 sequence is 14 residues long. The CDR3 nucleotides read TGTGCCAGCAGTCTAGAACTCAGGGCTGCTGAAGCTTTCTTT. This gives the protein CASSLELRAAEAFF.

This chain links TRBV11-2 with TRBJ1-2; no reliable D call. Germline lookup yields CDR1 SGHAT and CDR2 FQNNGV. The germline V and J ends were trimmed by 2 bases and 8 bases, with 12 bases remaining between them. The CDR3 has 13 residues. CDR3 bases: TGTGCCAGCAGCTTAATACCTACGGAGGGCTACACCTTC. It yields the protein CASSLIPTEGYTF.

CDR3 nucleotide sequence: TGTGCCAGCTTAGGAGCGTTCCCCTACGAGCAGTACTTC. Translating it yields CASLGAFPYEQYF. The gene calls are TRBV25-1 and TRBJ2-7; D uncertain. V lost 8 bases and J lost 2, with 13 bases in between. The CDR3 has 13 amino acids. Germline assignment: CDR1 MGHDK and CDR2 SYGVNS.

This chain links TRBV7-2 with TRBJ1-1; D gene ambiguous. From germline, CDR1 is SGHTA and CDR2 FQGNSA. Trimming pared 3 bases from V and 7 bases from J, leaving 12 bases between. The CDR3 is 13 amino acids. The CDR3 spells CASSFQLPFEAFF. The CDR3 nucleotides read TGTGCCAGCAGCTTCCAACTACCGTTTGAAGCTTTCTTT. Drawing the rest from reference TRBV7-2 and TRBJ1-1, the complete variable domain is GAGVSQSPSNKVTEKGKDVELRCDPISGHTALYWYRQSLGQGLEFLIYFQGNSAPDKSGLPSDRFSAERTGGSVSTLTIQRTQQEDSAVYLCASSFQLPFEAFFGQGTRLTVV.

The V and J genes are TRBV9 and TRBJ2-7; 7 nucleotides align to TRBD1. Looked up from germline, CDR1 is SGDLS and CDR2 is YYNGEE. CDR3 length equals 16 residues. With V trimmed by 3 bases and J by 0 bases, 9 bases remained unmatched. In DNA, the CDR3 is TGTGCCAGCAGCGCCACAGCCGCAGGGGGCTCCTACGAGCAGTACTTC. Translated, it gives CASSATAAGGSYEQYF.

This clone was seen a handful of times. The chain has TRBV10-3 and TRBJ1-1; 8 bases agree with TRBD1. In germline, CDR1 is ENHRY, CDR2 SYGVKD. The V segment lost 7 bases and the J segment 4 bases; nucleotides outside the gene matches: 8. The CDR3 covers 14 residues. The CDR3 loop reads CAIKAGTGFTEAFF. The CDR3 nucleotides are TGTGCCATCAAGGCCGGGACAGGATTCACTGAAGCTTTCTTT.

The chain couples TRBV5-4 to TRBJ2-1; perhaps TRBD1 as D (6 bases). This CDR3 region has 15 residues. CDR1 is SGHNT and CDR2 is YYREEE in the germline V gene (reference sequence). The V and J ends lost 4 bases and 5 bases respectively, with 16 bases between them. In DNA form, the CDR3 reads TGTGCCAGCAGCCTTCCTAACCGGGACAACAATGAGCAGTTCTTC. It is translated as CASSLPNRDNNEQFF.

In its sample, this clone was seen once. The rearrangement links TRBV5-1 to TRBJ1-5; possibly TRBD1 for D (6 bases). Germline V gene sequence: CDR1 SGHRS, CDR2 YFSETQ. V gave up 4 bases and J gave up 5 bases, with 16 bases separating them. CDR3 length: 15 amino acids. In DNA form, the CDR3 reads TGCGCCAGCAGCCCCGAGGGGGGGGTTTATCAGCCCCAGCATTTT. It encodes CASSPEGGVYQPQHF.

The CDR3 loop reads CASSQSRGRNTIYF. CDR3 DNA sequence: TGTGCCAGCAGTCAATCCAGGGGAAGAAACACCATATATTTT. This chain connects TRBV6-6 to TRBJ1-3; D is possibly TRBD1 (6 bases). Germline CDR1 MNHNY, CDR2 SVGAGI (reference sequence). The CDR3 consists of 14 residues. Trimming took off 5 bases at V and 5 bases at J, with 13 bases between the two ends.